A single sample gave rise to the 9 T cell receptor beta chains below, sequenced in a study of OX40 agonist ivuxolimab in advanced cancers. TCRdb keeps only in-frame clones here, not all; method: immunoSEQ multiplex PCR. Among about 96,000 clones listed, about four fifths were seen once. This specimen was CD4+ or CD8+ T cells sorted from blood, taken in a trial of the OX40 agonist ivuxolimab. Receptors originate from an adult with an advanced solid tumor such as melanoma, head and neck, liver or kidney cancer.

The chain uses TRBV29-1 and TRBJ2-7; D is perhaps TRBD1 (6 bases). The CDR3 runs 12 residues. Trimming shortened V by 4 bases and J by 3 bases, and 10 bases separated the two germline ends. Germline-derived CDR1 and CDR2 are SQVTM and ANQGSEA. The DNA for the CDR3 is TGCAGCGTTGTGAGACAGGACTACGAGCAGTACTTC. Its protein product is CSVVRQDYEQYF.

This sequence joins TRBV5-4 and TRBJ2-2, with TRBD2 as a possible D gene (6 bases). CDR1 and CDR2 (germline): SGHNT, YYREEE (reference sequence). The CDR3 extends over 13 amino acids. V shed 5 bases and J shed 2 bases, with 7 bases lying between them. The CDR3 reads CASRAGNTGELFF. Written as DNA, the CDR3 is TGTGCCAGCAGGGCGGGAAACACCGGGGAGCTGTTTTTT.

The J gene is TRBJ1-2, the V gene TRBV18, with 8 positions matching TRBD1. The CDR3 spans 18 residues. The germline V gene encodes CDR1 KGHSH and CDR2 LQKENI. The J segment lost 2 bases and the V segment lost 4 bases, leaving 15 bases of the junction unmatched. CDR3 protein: CASSLTDRGQLSNYGYTF. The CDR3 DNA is TGTGCCAGCTCACTCACCGACAGGGGTCAACTCTCCAACTATGGCTACACCTTC.

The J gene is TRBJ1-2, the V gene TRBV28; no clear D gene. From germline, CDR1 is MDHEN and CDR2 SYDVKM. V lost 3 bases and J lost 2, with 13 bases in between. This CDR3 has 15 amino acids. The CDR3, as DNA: TGTGCCAGCAGTTTTCTGGCCCTGGGAAACTATGGCTACACCTTC. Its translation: CASSFLALGNYGYTF.

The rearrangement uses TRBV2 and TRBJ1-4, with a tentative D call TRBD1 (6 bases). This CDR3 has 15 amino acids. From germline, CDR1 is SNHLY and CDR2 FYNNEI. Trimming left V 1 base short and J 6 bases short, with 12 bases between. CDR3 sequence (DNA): TGTGCCAGCAGTGAAGACACGGGGACACATGAAAAACTGTTTTTT. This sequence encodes CASSEDTGTHEKLFF.

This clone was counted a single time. CDR3 residues: CASGFRGGPLDEQFF. CDR3 sequence (DNA): TGTGCTAGTGGTTTCCGAGGCGGACCACTGGATGAGCAGTTCTTC. V and J are TRBV12-5 and TRBJ2-1, with D hard to call. The CDR3 length is 15 residues. Trimming left V 3 bases short and J 8 bases short, with 17 bases between. Germline V gives CDR1 LGHNT, CDR2 FRNRAP.

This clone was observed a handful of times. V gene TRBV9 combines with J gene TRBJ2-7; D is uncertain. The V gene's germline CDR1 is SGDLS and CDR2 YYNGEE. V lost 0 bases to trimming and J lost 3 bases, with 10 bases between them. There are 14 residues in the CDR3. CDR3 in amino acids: CASSVALGFYEQYF. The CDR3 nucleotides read TGTGCCAGCAGCGTAGCACTGGGTTTCTACGAGCAGTACTTC.

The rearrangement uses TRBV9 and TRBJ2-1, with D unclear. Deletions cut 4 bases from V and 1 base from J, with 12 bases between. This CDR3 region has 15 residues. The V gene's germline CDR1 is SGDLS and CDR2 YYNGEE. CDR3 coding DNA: TGTGCCAGCAGCCCAACCCGACTTTCCTACAATGAGCAGTTCTTC. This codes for CASSPTRLSYNEQFF.

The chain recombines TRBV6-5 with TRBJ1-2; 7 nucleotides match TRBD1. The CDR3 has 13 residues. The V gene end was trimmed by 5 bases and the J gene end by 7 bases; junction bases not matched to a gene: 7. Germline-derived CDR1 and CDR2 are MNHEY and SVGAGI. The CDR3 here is CASSETGYGGYTF. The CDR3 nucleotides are TGTGCCAGCAGTGAGACAGGGTATGGTGGCTACACCTTC.